A single sample is the source of the 29 T cell receptor beta chains below, sequenced in a study of cytomegalovirus exposure and HLA in healthy donors. Some clones are missing from TCRdb's copy, which holds only in-frame ones; the method was immunoSEQ multiplex PCR. The table lists about 120,000 clones, 90% to 97% of them singletons. The sample comprised PBMCs. These receptors originate from a man aged 18 to 30 in good health and CMV-seronegative.

The V call is TRBV5-4, the J call TRBJ1-1; the D gene is possibly TRBD1 (5 bases). V was shortened by 4 bases and J by 5 bases, with 12 bases between the two germline ends. Germline V gives CDR1 SGHNT, CDR2 YYREEE (reference sequence). The CDR3 covers 13 residues. The CDR3 is CASSPQGGTEAFF. CDR3 in DNA: TGTGCCAGCAGCCCTCAGGGAGGGACTGAAGCTTTCTTT. Complete variable domain (other parts from reference TRBV5-4 and TRBJ1-1): ETGVTQSPTHLIKTRGQQVTLRCSSQSGHNTVSWYQQALGQGPQFIFQYYREEENGRGNFPPRFSGLQFPNYSSELNVNALELDDSALYLCASSPQGGTEAFFGQGTRLTVV.

This sequence joins TRBV4-3 and TRBJ1-5, with 9 nucleotides matching TRBD1. CDR1 and CDR2 from the germline V gene are LGHNA and YSLEER. CDR3 length equals 15 residues. V gave up 4 bases and J gave up 5 bases; unmatched junction bases: 6. The CDR3 DNA reads TGCGCCAGCAGCCGCAGGACAGGGGCGGATCAGCCCCAGCATTTT. Translating it yields CASSRRTGADQPQHF.

This clone was recorded only once. The rearrangement uses TRBV14 and TRBJ2-2; the D gene is possibly TRBD2 (6 bases). V lost 5 bases to trimming and J lost 8 bases, with 18 bases between them. This CDR3 region has 15 residues. Germline V gene sequence: CDR1 SGHDN, CDR2 FVKESK. The CDR3 nucleotides are TGTGCCAGCAGCGAAGTGATGGGAGGAGTGGGGGAGCTGTTTTTT. This codes for CASSEVMGGVGELFF. Combining the CDR3 with reference TRBV14 and TRBJ2-2 gives the whole variable domain EAGVTQFPSHSVIEKGQTVTLRCDPISGHDNLYWYRRVMGKEIKFLLHFVKESKQDESGMPNNRFLAERTGGTYSTLKVQPAELEDSGVYFCASSEVMGGVGELFFGEGSRLTVL.

The rearrangement joins TRBV6-1 to TRBJ2-1; 9 bases agree with TRBD1. CDR1 and CDR2 (germline): MNHNS, SASEGT. The V and J ends lost 5 bases and 15 bases, in that order; junction bases with no gene match: 8. The length of the CDR3 is 12 residues. CDR3 in amino acids: CASSPPGQGLFF. CDR3 DNA sequence: TGTGCCAGCAGTCCCCCGGGACAGGGACTGTTCTTC.

This chain joins TRBV5-6 and TRBJ2-1; TRBD1 agrees at 7 bases. CDR1 SGHDT and CDR2 YYEEEE come from the germline V gene. V lost 3 bases and J lost 4; bases outside the gene matches: 1. This CDR3 is built from 13 residues. CDR3 nucleotides: TGTGCCAGCAGCTGGGGACAGTACAATGAGCAGTTCTTC. Translating gives CASSWGQYNEQFF. Combining the CDR3 with reference TRBV5-6 and TRBJ2-1 gives the whole variable domain DAGVTQSPTHLIKTRGQQVTLRCSPKSGHDTVSWYQQALGQGPQFIFQYYEEEERQRGNFPDRFSGHQFPNYSSELNVNALLLGDSALYLCASSWGQYNEQFFGPGTRLTVL.

The chain is built from TRBV28 and TRBJ1-1; tentative D call: TRBD1 (5 bases). Trimming removed 4 bases from V and 7 bases from J, with 19 bases in between. Germline loops: CDR1 MDHEN, CDR2 SYDVKM. This CDR3 contains 15 residues. The CDR3 sequence is CASSSKRHTGYEAFF. CDR3 coding DNA: TGTGCCAGCAGTTCAAAGAGGCACACAGGATATGAAGCTTTCTTT.

The chain recombines TRBV7-3 with TRBJ2-1; 9 bases match TRBD1. V lost 2 bases, J lost 3 bases, and 2 bases stayed unmatched. Germline loops: CDR1 SGHTA, CDR2 FQGTGA. The CDR3 contains 15 residues. CDR3 sequence reads: CASSLGTGIYNEQFF. CDR3 coding DNA: TGTGCCAGCAGCTTAGGGACAGGGATCTACAATGAGCAGTTCTTC. Together with reference TRBV7-3 and TRBJ2-1, the CDR3 gives the full variable domain: GAGVSQTPSNKVTEKGKYVELRCDPISGHTALYWYRQSLGQGPEFLIYFQGTGAADDSGLPNDRFFAVRPEGSVSTLKIQRTERGDSAVYLCASSLGTGIYNEQFFGPGTRLTVL.

The chain combines TRBV4-3 with TRBJ1-2; 10 bases agree with TRBD1. The germline V gene encodes CDR1 LGHNA and CDR2 YSLEER. The trim removed 4 bases at V and 0 bases at J, leaving 2 bases unmatched. The CDR3 spans 15 residues. The CDR3 sequence: CASSPDRGSNYGYTF. CDR3 DNA: TGCGCCAGCAGCCCGGACAGGGGGTCTAACTATGGCTACACCTTC.

The chain's CDR3 is CASSGSWQGPQHF. The CDR3 DNA reads TGTGCCAGCAGTGGGTCGTGGCAGGGACCCCAGCATTTT. The chain links TRBV2 to TRBJ1-5; D is possibly TRBD1 (5 bases). Trimming shortened V by 4 bases and J by 10 bases, and 14 bases separated the two germline ends. CDR1 SNHLY and CDR2 FYNNEI come from the germline V gene. This CDR3 region has 13 residues.

The chain is built from TRBV9 and TRBJ2-3; 9 bases map to TRBD2. Germline lookup yields CDR1 SGDLS and CDR2 YYNGEE. CDR3 length: 13 amino acids. The J segment lost 5 bases and the V segment lost 5 bases, leaving 3 bases of the junction unmatched. CDR3 sequence reads: CASSLAGRDTQYF. The CDR3 DNA follows: TGTGCCAGCAGTCTAGCGGGACGAGATACGCAGTATTTT.

V and J are TRBV5-1 and TRBJ1-1, with 7 bases aligning to TRBD1. Looked up from germline, CDR1 is SGHRS and CDR2 is YFSETQ. This CDR3 spans 15 amino acids. The junction had 8 bases not matched to a gene; V was cut back by 1 base and J by 5 bases. The CDR3 loop reads CASSLYSQGGTEAFF. Written as DNA, the CDR3 is TGCGCCAGCAGCTTGTATAGTCAGGGGGGTACTGAAGCTTTCTTT.

The rearrangement joins TRBV7-2 to TRBJ1-2, with 7 bases matching TRBD1. From germline, CDR1 is SGHTA and CDR2 FQGNSA. The J segment lost 4 bases and the V segment lost 6 bases, leaving 2 bases of the junction unmatched. The CDR3 totals 12 residues. CDR3 in amino acids: CASRDRSYGYTF. The CDR3 nucleotides are TGTGCCAGCAGGGACAGGTCCTATGGCTACACCTTC.

The chain carries TRBV28 and TRBJ2-7; TRBD2 agrees at 10 bases. The CDR3 totals 13 residues. The ends lost 6 bases at V and 3 bases at J; junction bases unmatched: 2. Germline-derived CDR1 and CDR2 are MDHEN and SYDVKM. CDR3 in DNA: TGTGCCAGCAGAGGACTAGCGGACTACGAGCAGTACTTC. Translating it yields CASRGLADYEQYF. Full variable domain (missing parts from reference TRBV28 and TRBJ2-7): DVKVTQSSRYLVKRTGEKVFLECVQDMDHENMFWYRQDPGLGLRLIYFSYDVKMKEKGDIPEGYSVSREKKERFSLILESASTNQTSMYLCASRGLADYEQYFGPGTRLTVT.

The chain is built from TRBV28 and TRBJ2-1, with 12 bases identical to TRBD2. There are 15 residues in the CDR3. The V and J ends lost 4 bases and 6 bases, in that order; junction bases with no gene match: 4. The germline CDR1 and CDR2 sequences are MDHEN and SYDVKM. CDR3 coding DNA: TGTGCCAGCAGTTACCCGGGACTAGCGGGCAATGAGCAGTTCTTC. Translated, it gives CASSYPGLAGNEQFF. The variable domain in full, completed from reference TRBV28 and TRBJ2-1, reads DVKVTQSSRYLVKRTGEKVFLECVQDMDHENMFWYRQDPGLGLRLIYFSYDVKMKEKGDIPEGYSVSREKKERFSLILESASTNQTSMYLCASSYPGLAGNEQFFGPGTRLTVL.

The J gene is TRBJ1-3, the V gene TRBV7-3; the D gene is possibly TRBD1 (6 bases). Trimming stripped 6 bases from V and 0 bases from J, with 6 bases between. This CDR3 is 13 amino acids long. Per germline, CDR1 SGHTA and CDR2 FQGTGA. Here the CDR3 DNA reads TGTGCCAGCAGAGGGGGCTCTGGAAACACCATATATTTT. Its translation is CASRGGSGNTIYF.

The V gene is TRBV12-5, the J gene TRBJ1-1; a possible D gene is TRBD1 (5 bases). Germline V lookup: CDR1 LGHNT, CDR2 FRNRAP. CDR3 size: 17 residues. V shed 6 bases and J shed 1 base, with 21 bases lying between them. CDR3 sequence (DNA): TGTGCTAGTGGACCAACGGGGGGTTTGGGTGGGAACACTGAAGCTTTCTTT. Protein: CASGPTGGLGGNTEAFF.

The CDR3 coding sequence is TGCGCCAGCAGCCAAGAACGGACTAGCACAGATACGCAGTATTTT. This encodes CASSQERTSTDTQYF. This rearrangement joins TRBV4-1 to TRBJ2-3; TRBD2 is a possible D gene (5 bases). This CDR3 region has 15 residues. From germline, CDR1 is MGHRA and CDR2 YSYEKL. Trimming stripped 0 bases from V and 0 bases from J, with 7 bases between.

CDR3 sequence reads: CASSPDSYQETQYF. The CDR3 bases are TGTGCCAGCAGCCCAGACTCGTACCAAGAGACCCAGTACTTC. The chain employs TRBV9 and TRBJ2-5; D remains ambiguous. Germline V gene sequence: CDR1 SGDLS, CDR2 YYNGEE. Trimming pared 4 bases from V and 0 bases from J, leaving 10 bases between. The CDR3 spans 14 residues. The complete variable domain, with remaining parts taken from reference TRBV9 and TRBJ2-5, reads DSGVTQTPKHLITATGQRVTLRCSPRSGDLSVYWYQQSLDQGLQFLIQYYNGEERAKGNILERFSAQQFPDLHSELNLSSLELGDSALYFCASSPDSYQETQYFGPGTRLLVL.

V is TRBV29-1 and J is TRBJ2-3; 13 bases are a match to TRBD2. The CDR3 totals 16 residues. The ends lost 6 bases at V and 2 bases at J; junction bases unmatched: 8. Germline loops: CDR1 SQVTM, CDR2 ANQGSEA. The CDR3 DNA sequence: TGCAGCGTCCAGGCGGGACTAGCGGGGCCCACAGATACGCAGTATTTT. Its protein is CSVQAGLAGPTDTQYF.

The rearrangement uses TRBV27 and TRBJ2-7; 7 bases fit TRBD2. The V segment lost 5 bases and the J segment 4 bases; nucleotides outside the gene matches: 14. This CDR3 is built from 16 residues. CDR1 is MNHEY, CDR2 SMNVEV, per germline (reference sequence). CDR3 nucleotide sequence: TGTGCCAGCAGTCGACAGCGCGGGAGCGGCTGGTACGAGCAGTACTTC. Residues: CASSRQRGSGWYEQYF.

A note on this clone: Other DNA sequences of this sample code for an identical CDR3. The CDR3 spells CASSSGGGEQYF. DNA for the CDR3: TGTGCCAGCAGCTCCGGGGGTGGGGAGCAGTACTTC. This chain links TRBV7-9 with TRBJ2-7; a possible D gene is TRBD2 (6 bases). This CDR3 spans 12 amino acids. The V end lost 4 bases, the J end lost 7 bases, and 11 bases lay between the germline ends. Looked up from germline, CDR1 is SEHNR and CDR2 is FQNEAQ (reference sequence).

This clone has just one count. V is TRBV6-6 and J is TRBJ1-3; 10 bases line up with TRBD1. The J segment lost 3 bases and the V segment lost 3 bases, leaving 2 bases of the junction unmatched. This CDR3 has 15 residues. Looked up from germline, CDR1 is MNHNY and CDR2 is SVGAGI (reference sequence). CDR3 residues: CASSYGDRGGNTIYF. CDR3 DNA: TGTGCCAGCAGTTATGGGGACAGGGGTGGAAACACCATATATTTT.

This rearrangement joins TRBV30 to TRBJ1-4, with D possibly matching TRBD1 (6 bases). Trimming cost V 5 bases and J 13 bases, with 11 bases left between them. Germline V CDR1 and CDR2: GTSNPN, SVGIG (reference sequence). CDR3 length: 10 amino acids. CDR3 protein: CAWGADRLFF. CDR3 coding DNA: TGTGCCTGGGGGGCGGACAGACTGTTTTTT.

The chain employs TRBV5-6 and TRBJ1-4; possibly TRBD1 for D (5 bases). Germline CDR1 and CDR2: SGHDT and YYEEEE. CDR3 length: 14 amino acids. The ends were cut back, 4 bases at V and 8 bases at J, with 15 bases in the middle. The CDR3 region is CASSLGHRGEKLFF. The CDR3 DNA reads TGTGCCAGCAGCCTCGGACACCGGGGGGAAAAACTGTTTTTT.

CDR3 nucleotide sequence: TGTGCCAGCAGCCGTCGGGCCCCGGTCGGGGGTGAGCAGTTCTTC. This codes for CASSRRAPVGGEQFF. The chain uses TRBV2 and TRBJ2-1; D possibly corresponds to TRBD2 (6 bases). There are 15 residues in the CDR3. V was shortened by 6 bases and J by 9 bases, with 21 bases between the two germline ends. Germline lookup yields CDR1 SNHLY and CDR2 FYNNEI.

V gene TRBV7-2 combines with J gene TRBJ2-1; D unclear. CDR3 length: 13 amino acids. Trimming cost V 6 bases and J 6 bases, with 12 bases left between them. Germline V lookup: CDR1 SGHTA, CDR2 FQGNSA. The CDR3 sequence is CASRPPGTNEQFF. As DNA, the CDR3 is TGTGCCAGCAGGCCCCCCGGTACCAATGAGCAGTTCTTC.

V gene TRBV15 combines with J gene TRBJ2-5; D is unclear. Trimming removed 0 bases from V and 2 bases from J, with 7 bases in between. The CDR3 runs to 14 residues. The germline V gene encodes CDR1 LNHNV and CDR2 YYDKDF (reference sequence). CDR3 in DNA: TGTGCCACCAGCAGAGACAGGTTACAAGAGACCCAGTACTTC. Protein: CATSRDRLQETQYF.

The chain links TRBV5-4 to TRBJ2-1; a possible D gene is TRBD2 (6 bases). The CDR3 is made up of 15 amino acids. Trimming pared 0 bases from V and 2 bases from J, leaving 9 bases between. Germline loops: CDR1 SGHNT, CDR2 YYREEE (reference sequence). The CDR3 reads CASSLEPGAYNEQFF. The CDR3 DNA reads as TGTGCCAGCAGCTTGGAACCGGGAGCCTACAATGAGCAGTTCTTC.

The chain has TRBV27 and TRBJ2-3; no clear D gene. Trimming stripped 2 bases from V and 4 bases from J, with 7 bases between. The CDR3 runs 13 residues. Germline V gene data show CDR1 as MNHEY and CDR2 as SMNVEV (reference sequence). DNA of the CDR3: TGTGCCAGCAGTTTAATGGCCTCAGATACGCAGTATTTT. Translating gives CASSLMASDTQYF.